Here is one T cell receptor beta chain with its context. This record comes from a study of blood T cell repertoires in COVID-19. Study-level information: The United States, Italy and Spain were the sources of the acute and convalescent COVID-19 samples.

This CDR3 has 16 residues. Germline V lookup: CDR1 SEHNR, CDR2 FQNEAQ (reference sequence). The V end was cut by 6 bases, the J end by 4 bases, with 18 bases between. Participant reports of clinical history set cohort assignment. In the 2 weeks before study entry, exposed participants met a COVID-19 case, which was PCR-confirmed or clinician-diagnosed. Original data processing: Counts of nucleated cells, estimated from reference gene primer amplification, were obtained. TCRdb keeps only in-frame clones here, not all; method: immunoSEQ multiplex PCR. D and trimming come from the DNA, and the V and J calls and clone size come from that table. The repertoire has approximately 220,000 clones, approximately 86% of them found once; the top ten carry about 4%.

This chain links TRBV7-9 with TRBJ2-2; tentatively, D is TRBD1 (6 bases). This clonotype originated in a woman in her 30s who had been exposed to COVID-19. The specimen was PBMCs or T cells enriched from blood (not recorded which). The CDR3 sequence is CASRQGYREGTGELFF. The CDR3 coding sequence is TGTGCCAGCAGGCAGGGGTACAGGGAAGGCACCGGGGAGCTGTTTTTT.